The next 10 T cell receptor beta chains were all read from a single sample in a study of cytomegalovirus exposure and HLA in healthy donors. Using immunoSEQ multiplex PCR, the repertoire was profiled, and TCRdb retains in-frame clones only, with some absent. In the table there are 150,000 to 200,000 clones, roughly 77% of which are singletons. Sample: PBMCs. Receptors were obtained from a woman under 40 in good health and CMV-seronegative.

J is TRBJ2-1 and V is TRBV7-9; a possible D gene is TRBD1 (6 bases). There are 15 residues in the CDR3. CDR1 is SEHNR and CDR2 is FQNEAQ in the germline V gene (reference sequence). The V gene lost 5 bases and the J gene lost 4 bases, with 15 bases spanning the gap. In DNA, the CDR3 is TGTGCCAGCAGCCCTGGGACATCGGATTACAATGAGCAGTTCTTC. The encoded protein is CASSPGTSDYNEQFF.

In DNA, the CDR3 is TGTGCCAGCAGGTCTATAGCGGGGTTAACAGATACGCAGTATTTT. It codes for CASRSIAGLTDTQYF. V is TRBV2 and J is TRBJ2-3, with 8 nucleotides matching TRBD2. The V segment lost 6 bases and the J segment 3 bases; nucleotides outside the gene matches: 8. The V gene's germline CDR1 is SNHLY and CDR2 FYNNEI. The CDR3 totals 15 residues.

V and J are TRBV30 and TRBJ1-2; D not resolved. The CDR3 has 10 residues. Germline loops: CDR1 GTSNPN, CDR2 SVGIG (reference sequence). With 3 bases removed from V and 7 bases from J, the gap between germline ends came to 6 bases. This CDR3 is CAWRMSGYTF. DNA for the CDR3: TGTGCCTGGAGAATGAGTGGCTACACCTTC. Complete variable domain (other parts from reference TRBV30 and TRBJ1-2): SQTIHQWPATLVQPVGSPLSLECTVEGTSNPNLYWYRQAAGRGLQLLFYSVGIGQISSEVPQNLSASRPQDRQFILSSKKLLLSDSGFYLCAWRMSGYTFGSGTRLTVV.

This clone was seen more than once but under ten times. The chain employs TRBV9 and TRBJ1-5; the D gene is possibly TRBD1 (6 bases). The CDR3 contains 15 residues. Trimming took off 4 bases at V and 4 bases at J, with 15 bases between the two ends. Germline V gene data show CDR1 as SGDLS and CDR2 as YYNGEE. The CDR3 nucleotides are TGTGCCAGCAGCCCTCAAGGGGGTCAGAATCAGCCCCAGCATTTT. Protein product: CASSPQGGQNQPQHF.

Written as DNA, the CDR3 is TGTGCCAGCAGCTCGACGCAGGGAACGCGGAATGGCTACACCTTC. Translated: CASSSTQGTRNGYTF. The chain recombines TRBV6-6 with TRBJ1-2; TRBD1 is a possible D gene (5 bases). Germline V gives CDR1 MNHNY, CDR2 SVGAGI (reference sequence). This CDR3 spans 15 amino acids. The V gene lost 6 bases and the J gene lost 6 bases, with 20 bases spanning the gap.

The genes are TRBV19 and TRBJ1-6, with TRBD1 identical over 9 bases. Germline CDR1 LNHDA, CDR2 SQIVND (reference sequence). The V gene end was trimmed by 11 bases and the J gene end by 10 bases; junction bases not matched to a gene: 9. The CDR3 contains 13 residues. CDR3 DNA: TGTGCCGTTTCGGACAGGGGACGATCACCCCTCCACTTT. Residues: CAVSDRGRSPLHF.

This clone was found once. The chain links TRBV28 to TRBJ2-1, with 9 positions matching TRBD2. V gave up 4 bases and J gave up 5 bases; unmatched junction bases: 6. The germline V gene has CDR1 MDHEN and CDR2 SYDVKM. The CDR3 contains 15 residues. The CDR3 is CASSSSGGGDNEQFF. The CDR3 region has the DNA TGTGCCAGCAGTTCCAGTGGCGGGGGGGACAATGAGCAGTTCTTC.

The rearrangement joins TRBV20-1 to TRBJ2-5, with D unclear. The ends were cut back, 4 bases at V and 7 bases at J, with 7 bases in the middle. CDR1 is DFQATT and CDR2 is SNEGSKA in the germline V gene (reference sequence). CDR3 length: 10 amino acids. In DNA, the CDR3 is TGCAGTGCTACGACGGGGACCCAGTACTTC. Residues: CSATTGTQYF.

Here the CDR3 DNA reads TGTGCCAGCAGCCGCGAGGTAGCGGGAGGGCCGGGGGAGCAGTACTTC. Translation: CASSREVAGGPGEQYF. The chain links TRBV7-6 to TRBJ2-7; 11 positions match TRBD2. J gave up 7 bases and V 5 bases, and 13 bases lay outside the gene matches. The CDR3 loop spans 16 amino acids. Germline values: CDR1 SGHVS, CDR2 FNYEAQ.

This clone is a singleton in its sample. The rearrangement joins TRBV5-4 to TRBJ1-5, with 7 bases aligning to TRBD1. The length of the CDR3 is 15 residues. J was trimmed by 7 bases and V by 4 bases; bases with no gene match: 11. Germline CDR1 and CDR2: SGHNT and YYREEE (reference sequence). In DNA, the CDR3 is TGTGCCAGCAGCATCCAGGGGGATTTGAGGCAGCCCCAGCATTTT. This encodes CASSIQGDLRQPQHF. The variable domain in full, with the rest retrieved from reference TRBV5-4 and TRBJ1-5, is ETGVTQSPTHLIKTRGQQVTLRCSSQSGHNTVSWYQQALGQGPQFIFQYYREEENGRGNFPPRFSGLQFPNYSSELNVNALELDDSALYLCASSIQGDLRQPQHFGDGTRLSIL.